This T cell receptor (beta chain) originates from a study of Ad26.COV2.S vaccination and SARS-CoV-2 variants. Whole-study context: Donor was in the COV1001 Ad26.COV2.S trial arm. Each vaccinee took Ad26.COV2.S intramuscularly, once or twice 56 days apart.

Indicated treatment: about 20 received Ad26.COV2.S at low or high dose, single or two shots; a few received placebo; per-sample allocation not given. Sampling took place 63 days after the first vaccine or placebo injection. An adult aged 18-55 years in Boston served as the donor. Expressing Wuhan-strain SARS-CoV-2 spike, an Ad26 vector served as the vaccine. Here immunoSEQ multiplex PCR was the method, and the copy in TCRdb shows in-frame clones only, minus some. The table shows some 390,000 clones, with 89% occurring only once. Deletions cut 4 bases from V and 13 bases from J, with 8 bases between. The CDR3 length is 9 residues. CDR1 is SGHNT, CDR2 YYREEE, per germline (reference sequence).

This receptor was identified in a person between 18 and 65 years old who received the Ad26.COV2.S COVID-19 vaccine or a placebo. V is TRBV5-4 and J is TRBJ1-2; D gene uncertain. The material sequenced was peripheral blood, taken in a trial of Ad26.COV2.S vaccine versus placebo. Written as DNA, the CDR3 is TGTGCCAGCAGCCCCGATTTCACCTTC. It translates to CASSPDFTF.